This is a list of T cell receptor beta chains from one sample in a study of Ad26.COV2.S vaccination and SARS-CoV-2 variants. Only in-frame clones appear in the TCRdb table, and some are missing; sequencing was by immunoSEQ multiplex PCR. The profile shows some 520,000 clones, roughly 87% of them singletons. The sequencing used peripheral blood, collected in a trial of Ad26.COV2.S vaccine versus placebo. Receptors were obtained from a person aged 18 to 59 who received the Ad26.COV2.S COVID-19 vaccine or a placebo. The CDR3 runs from the conserved cysteine through the conserved F or W. The order of the fields is clone size, J gene, V gene, D gene, CDR3 protein, CDR3 DNA. D genes are given only for firm matches. For some rows the clone size is stated as once, few or many, or as a class when expanded; others skip it.

>once|TRBJ2-1|TRBV2|.
CASSEELEGVEWGFF
TGTGCCAGCAGTGAAGAGCTCGAGGGAGTCGAGTGGGGGTTCTTC
>once|TRBJ1-2|TRBV5-6|.
CASSWMDRNYGYTF
TGTGCCAGCAGTTGGATGGACCGGAACTATGGCTACACCTTC
>.|TRBJ2-1|TRBV28|.
CASTPRGAPYNEQFF
TGTGCCAGCACCCCTCGGGGAGCGCCCTACAATGAGCAGTTCTTC
>.|TRBJ2-1|TRBV5-1|TRBD2
CASSSAGTRGNEQFF
TGCGCCAGCAGCTCCGCCGGGACTAGAGGCAATGAGCAGTTCTTC
>.|TRBJ2-5|TRBV7-6|.
CASSASFSINGPLPGETQYF
TGTGCCAGCAGCGCGTCATTTTCGATAAACGGACCCCTTCCAGGGGAGACCCAGTACTTC
>few|TRBJ1-2|TRBV2|TRBD1
CASREGDRAGSYTF
TGTGCCAGCAGAGAGGGGGACAGGGCTGGAAGCTACACCTTC
>.|TRBJ1-5|TRBV29-1|TRBD1
CSVGQGSGNQPQHF
TGCAGCGTTGGACAGGGTAGCGGCAATCAGCCCCAGCATTTT
>.|TRBJ2-7|TRBV29-1|.
CSVRTGSYEQYF
TGCAGCGTTCGTACAGGGAGTTACGAGCAGTACTTC
>.|TRBJ2-5|TRBV18|.
CASSRQQGGRSETQYF
TGTGCCAGCTCACGTCAACAGGGAGGGAGGTCGGAGACCCAGTACTTC
>.|TRBJ2-5|TRBV12-3/TRBV12-4|.
CASSPDSETQYF
TGTGCCAGCAGTCCAGACTCAGAGACCCAGTACTTC